The TCR beta chain described here comes from a study of blood T cell repertoires in COVID-19. The wider study: PBMCs, B-cell-depleted T cells, or T cells were the source of the cDNA or gDNA that made up the material.

The CDR3 is 14 amino acids. V was clipped by 6 bases and J by 4 bases, with 15 bases between them. CDR1 and CDR2 (germline): LGHNA, YNFKEQ. Seattle cases were enrolled at active infection and followed longitudinally. Libraries were prepared by immunoSEQ multiplex PCR; TCRdb keeps only in-frame clonotypes and omits some of them. Here the sample spans 85,000 to 100,000 clones, about 86% being singletons. The sample comprised peripheral blood. This chain connects TRBV4-2 to TRBJ1-1; a possible D gene is TRBD1 (6 bases). This sequence was found in a man aged 50 or older with COVID-19, enrolled during active disease. The DNA of the CDR3 is TGTGCCAGCAGTAAACAGGGAGAGGTCACTGAAGCTTTCTTT. Translation: CASSKQGEVTEAFF.